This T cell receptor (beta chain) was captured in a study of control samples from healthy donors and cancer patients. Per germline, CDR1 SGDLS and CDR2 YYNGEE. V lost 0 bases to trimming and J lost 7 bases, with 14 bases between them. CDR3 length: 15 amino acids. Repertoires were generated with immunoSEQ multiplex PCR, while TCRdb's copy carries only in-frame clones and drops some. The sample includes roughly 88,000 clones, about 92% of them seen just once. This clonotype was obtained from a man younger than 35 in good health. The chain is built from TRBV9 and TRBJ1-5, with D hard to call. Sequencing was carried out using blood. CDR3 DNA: TGTGCCAGCAGCGTAGGCGGAGTAGCGGGGCAGCCCCAGCATTTT. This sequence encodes CASSVGGVAGQPQHF.